A selection of T cell receptor beta chains follows, all from one sample in a study of blood T cell repertoires in COVID-19. Libraries were prepared by immunoSEQ multiplex PCR; TCRdb keeps only in-frame clonotypes and omits some of them. The data hold 78,000 or so clones, with more than 75% observed a single time. The sample comprised peripheral blood. The receptors were sampled from a man aged 50-59 years with active or convalescent COVID-19. CDR3s leave out the opening cysteine and the closing phenylalanine or tryptophan. Fields, in order: CDR3 protein, J gene, V gene.

cdr3_aa: ASSLAQKFQETQY
j_call: TRBJ2-5
v_call: TRBV7-6

cdr3_aa: ASSGSANYGYT
j_call: TRBJ1-2
v_call: TRBV6-4

cdr3_aa: ASRQGAMGNSPLH
j_call: TRBJ1-6
v_call: TRBV6-6

cdr3_aa: ASSVRDNEQF
j_call: TRBJ2-1
v_call: TRBV9

cdr3_aa: ASSQDRLLGGETQY
j_call: TRBJ2-5
v_call: TRBV3-1/TRBV3-2

cdr3_aa: ASSNLGQGGDTQY
j_call: TRBJ2-3
v_call: TRBV19

cdr3_aa: ASSDGGSSYNEQF
j_call: TRBJ2-1
v_call: TRBV6-4

cdr3_aa: ASSTPRQGPQPQH
j_call: TRBJ1-5
v_call: TRBV28

cdr3_aa: ASSLPDRVYNEQF
j_call: TRBJ2-1
v_call: TRBV7-9

cdr3_aa: ASSPGGISSYNEQF
j_call: TRBJ2-1
v_call: TRBV18

cdr3_aa: ASNLETGTKAF
j_call: TRBJ1-1
v_call: TRBV12-3/TRBV12-4

cdr3_aa: ASSKASGGAREQF
j_call: TRBJ2-1
v_call: TRBV28

cdr3_aa: SVATGTDNSPLH
j_call: TRBJ1-6
v_call: TRBV29-1

cdr3_aa: ASSMRGLSNQPQH
j_call: TRBJ1-5
v_call: TRBV19

cdr3_aa: ASSQSDRGHYGYT
j_call: TRBJ1-2
v_call: TRBV16

cdr3_aa: ASSLEQGNYGYT
j_call: TRBJ1-2
v_call: TRBV5-5

cdr3_aa: ASSPQTNTGELF
j_call: TRBJ2-2
v_call: TRBV5-4

cdr3_aa: AWTQGAFSNQPQH
j_call: TRBJ1-5
v_call: TRBV30

cdr3_aa: ASSSAGQGAKFSYEQY
j_call: TRBJ2-7
v_call: TRBV28

cdr3_aa: ASSLDATSVPQTQY
j_call: TRBJ2-5
v_call: TRBV11-2

cdr3_aa: ASRRTGANEKLF
j_call: TRBJ1-4
v_call: TRBV6-6

cdr3_aa: ASSLEQASSGANVLT
j_call: TRBJ2-6
v_call: TRBV5-4

cdr3_aa: ASSSGQVSSYEQY
j_call: TRBJ2-7
v_call: TRBV5-8

cdr3_aa: ASSQDWASGQETQY
j_call: TRBJ2-5
v_call: TRBV3-1/TRBV3-2

cdr3_aa: ASSPGELYEQY
j_call: TRBJ2-7
v_call: TRBV18